This T cell receptor (beta chain) was sequenced for a study of cytomegalovirus exposure and HLA in healthy donors. Points from the study as a whole: It was confirmed in vitro that a few of the CMV-associated chains were specific for CMV antigens.

The PCR used 60 Vbeta and 13 Jbeta primers. Here immunoSEQ multiplex PCR was the method, and the copy in TCRdb shows in-frame clones only, minus some. The table shows 100,000 to 150,000 clones, with 65% to 75% occurring only once. Worth noting for this clone: Its antigen is unknown.

V lost 5 bases and J lost 4, with 16 bases in between. The CDR3 totals 14 residues. Germline V gives CDR1 SGHRS, CDR2 YFSETQ. The chain has TRBV5-1 and TRBJ2-7; tentatively, D is TRBD1 (5 bases). The sequenced material came from PBMCs. The receptor's source is a woman aged 45-65 years in good health and CMV-seropositive. CDR3 bases: TGCGCCAGCAGAGCCGACAGTTCGTGGTACGAGCAGTACTTC. Its translation: CASRADSSWYEQYF.